This T cell receptor (beta chain) was observed in a study of shared clonotypes between healthy human individuals. Study at large: Used for every donor were three CD4 naive, three CD4 memory, two CD8 naive and one CD8 memory plate. Study-level points and caveats: Naive CD4 clonotypes overlapped across a few donors at around 5%. Having only a few donors restricted how much genetic and exposure-history diversity was captured. It was the non-shared clonotypes that had lower generation probabilities than clonotypes shared by all four donors.

In the case of this clone: Antigen: not known. The junction differs from germline at one of its ends, possibly a read error.

Sequenced by immunoSEQ multiplex PCR; TCRdb stores in-frame clones only, minus some. Among under 1,100,000 clones, around 76% were seen once, and the ten largest hold 1.4%. CDR1 is SSHAT and CDR2 is FNYEAQ in the germline V gene (reference sequence). The CDR3 runs to 13 residues. Sequences were obtained from memory CD4+ T cells sorted from blood. Subset indicated: CD45RA-negative fraction. The chain carries TRBV7-7 and TRBJ1-2; D possibly corresponds to TRBD1 (5 bases). The receptor comes from a man aged 18 to 30 in good health. CDR3 sequence: CASSIRVRSGYTF. In DNA form, the CDR3 reads TGTGCTAGCAGCATCAGGGTTAGAAGTGGCTACACCTTC.